This TCR beta chain came from a study of beta chain features in type 1 diabetes. Whole-study context: Across the samples, some 99 million sorted cells were examined in total. Study conclusions and caveats: All four CD4+ subsets of Type 1 diabetes patients contained TCRB CDR3s that were moderately but significantly shorter. Patients with type 1 diabetes carried fewer insertions and had more deletions at their VDJ junctions.

Expressed TCRB transcripts were sequenced because the entire RNA isolate underwent reverse transcription. Sequencing was performed with immunoSEQ multiplex PCR; in TCRdb, only in-frame clones are kept and a portion is missing. The table lists roughly 240,000 clones, 11% to 15% of them singletons. Regarding this clone: The antigen is undetermined.

The authors sorted CD4+ naive, central memory, regulatory and stem cell-like memory cells via CD45RO/CCR7/CD25/CD127/CD95/CD27. V shed 3 bases and J 0 bases; nucleotides not matched to a gene: 3. Germline values: CDR1 SGDLS, CDR2 YYNGEE. The CDR3 extends over 16 amino acids. Sequencing was done on a sample of naive CD4+ T cells from blood. The sequence derives from a woman aged 40 to 55 in good health. This chain connects TRBV9 to TRBJ2-2; 9 positions match TRBD2. The CDR3 sequence: CASSAAGGTNTGELFF. The DNA of the CDR3 is TGTGCCAGCAGCGCTGCGGGGGGGACGAACACCGGGGAGCTGTTTTTT.